This T cell receptor beta chain was recorded in a study of T cells after yellow fever vaccination. Study results and limitations: Clones that expanded after primary vaccination mostly reappeared after the booster (roughly 95% CD4, 88% CD8).

Germline-derived CDR1 and CDR2 are LGHNA and YSLEER. The CDR3 covers 13 residues. Trimming pared 8 bases from V and 4 bases from J, leaving 15 bases between. In the case of this clonotype: No antigen is known for it.

TCR cDNA was made by 5'RACE template switching, adding a universal primer site and UMIs. One entry per CDR3 protein results from TCRdb running MiXCR on the 5' RACE reads. The data contain 400,000 to 650,000 distinct CDR3 sequences, about a fifth of them singletons. J is TRBJ2-7 and V is TRBV4-3; possibly TRBD2 for D (5 bases). The source was PBMCs, collected roughly 23 days after the first yellow fever vaccination. This TCR came from a man aged 18 to 30 who received the YFV17D yellow fever vaccine. CDR3 nucleotides: TGCGCCAGCGCCAAGGCCTCGGGGTACGAGCAGTACTTC. This codes for CASAKASGYEQYF.